The clone carrying this TCR beta chain was detected ten times or more. The CDR3 spans 16 residues. The germline V gene has CDR1 MNHEY and CDR2 SVGAGI. V was cut by 0 bases and J by 8 bases, with 19 bases left in between. The data were obtained in a study of blood T cell repertoires in COVID-19. The Seattle site enrolled patients during active infection and followed them longitudinally. TCRdb's copy holds only in-frame clones and misses some; the assay was immunoSEQ multiplex PCR. The table has fewer than 400,000 clones, around nine tenths seen once. This sequence was found in a woman in her 30s with COVID-19, enrolled during active disease. Sequencing was performed on peripheral blood. The chain links TRBV6-5 to TRBJ1-1; D is perhaps TRBD1 (5 bases). In DNA, the CDR3 is TGTGCCAGCAGTTACTCGAGCTTTCGGGGGTTTTCCGAAGCTTTCTTT. Protein product: CASSYSSFRGFSEAFF.